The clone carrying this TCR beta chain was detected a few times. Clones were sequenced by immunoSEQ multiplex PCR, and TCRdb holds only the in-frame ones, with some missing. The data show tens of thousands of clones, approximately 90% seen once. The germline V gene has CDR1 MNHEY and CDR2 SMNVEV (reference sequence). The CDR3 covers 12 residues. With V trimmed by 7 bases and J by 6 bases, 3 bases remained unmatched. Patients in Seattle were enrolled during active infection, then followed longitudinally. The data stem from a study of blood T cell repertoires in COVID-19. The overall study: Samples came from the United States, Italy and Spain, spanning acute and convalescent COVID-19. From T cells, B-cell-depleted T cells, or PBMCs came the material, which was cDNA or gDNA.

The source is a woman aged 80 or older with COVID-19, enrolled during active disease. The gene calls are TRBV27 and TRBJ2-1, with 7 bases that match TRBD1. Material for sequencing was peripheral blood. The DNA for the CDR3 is TGTGCCAGCACGACAGGGCTCAATGAGCAGTTCTTC. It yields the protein CASTTGLNEQFF.